This TCR beta chain comes out of a study of T cell repertoires in cytomegalovirus infection. Background on the study: Public TCR beta signatures provided an indication of both CMV infection and a matching HLA type. Points from the study as a whole: The ex vivo response was dominated by HLA-C-restricted CMV-specific TCR beta clonotypes. Identification of carriers of CMV plus the relevant HLA was achieved through cumulative public TCR beta family frequency.

TCRdb reprocessed the reads with MiXCR, giving one entry per CDR3 protein. The sample has some 97,000 distinct CDR3 sequences; 20% to 25% are singletons. A remark on this clonotype: Its antigen is not identified.

The CDR3 extends over 16 amino acids. V dropped 4 bases and J dropped 0 bases, with 14 bases sitting between them. Looked up from germline, CDR1 is SGHVS and CDR2 is FQNEAQ. The TCR was taken from a human donor in good health (CMV status not recorded). Some clones in this sample may be carry-over from other donors' samples. The sequenced sample consisted of CD8+ T cells from PBMCs. This chain links TRBV7-8 with TRBJ2-3; tentative D call: TRBD1 (6 bases). CDR3 bases: TGTGCCAGCAGCTCTAGACGACAGGCAAGCACAGATACGCAGTATTTT. Residues: CASSSRRQASTDTQYF. The full variable domain, in which reference TRBV7-8 and TRBJ2-3 provide the parts outside the CDR3, is GAGVSQSPRYKVAKRGQDVALRCDPISGHVSLFWYQQALGQGPEFLTYFQNEAQLDKSGLPSDRFFAERPEGSVSTLKIQRTQQEDSAVYLCASSSRRQASTDTQYFGPGTRLTVL.